This T cell receptor (beta chain) stems from a study of blood T cell repertoires in COVID-19. Study-level background: Donors in Cohort 3 counted as recovered after two negative PCRs, clearance, or symptom resolution. Nucleic acid was either cDNA or gDNA, and it came from T cells, B-cell-depleted T cells, or PBMCs.

The age range of participants was 18 to 89 years, with residence in fewer than 25 US areas. Per the study methods: The assay estimated nucleated cells by amplifying reference gene primers. Profiled with immunoSEQ multiplex PCR; TCRdb holds only in-frame clones, not every one. That table furnishes V, J and clone size, whereas the DNA furnished D and trimming. The sample shows over 250,000 clones, about 88% of them seen only once. This clonotype originated in a woman aged 55-70 years in a cohort exposed to, infected with or recovered from COVID-19 (not recorded which). Material for sequencing was PBMCs or T cells enriched from blood (not recorded which).

The CDR3: CASSLGTKSTDTQYF. CDR3 bases: TGTGCCAGCAGCCTTGGGACAAAAAGCACAGATACGCAGTATTTT. The V call is TRBV3-1 (or the pseudogene TRBV3-2), the J call TRBJ2-3; TRBD1 might be the D (6 bases). CDR3 length: 15 amino acids. Trimming shortened V by 4 bases and J by 0 bases, and 11 bases separated the two germline ends. Germline CDR1 reads LGHDT; CDR2 reads YNNKEL (reference sequence).